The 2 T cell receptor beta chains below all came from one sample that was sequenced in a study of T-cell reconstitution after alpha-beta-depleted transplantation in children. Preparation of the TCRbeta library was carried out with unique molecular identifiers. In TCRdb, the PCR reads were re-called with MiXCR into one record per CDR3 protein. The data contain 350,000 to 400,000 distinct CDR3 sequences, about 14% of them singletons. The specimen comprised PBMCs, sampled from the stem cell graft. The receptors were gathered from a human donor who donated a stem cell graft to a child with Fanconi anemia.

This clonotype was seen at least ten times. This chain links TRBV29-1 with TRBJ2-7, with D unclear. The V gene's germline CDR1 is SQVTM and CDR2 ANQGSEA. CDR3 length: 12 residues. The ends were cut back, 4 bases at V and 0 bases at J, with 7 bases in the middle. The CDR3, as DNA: TGCAGCGTTGTAATATCCTCCTACGAGCAGTACTTC. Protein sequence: CSVVISSYEQYF.

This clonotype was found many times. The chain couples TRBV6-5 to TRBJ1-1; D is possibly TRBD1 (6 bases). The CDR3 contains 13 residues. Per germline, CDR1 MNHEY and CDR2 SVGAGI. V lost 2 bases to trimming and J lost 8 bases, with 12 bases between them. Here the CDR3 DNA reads TGTGCCAGCAGTTACCCTCAGGGGAGGGAAGCTTTCTTT. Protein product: CASSYPQGREAFF.